This TCR beta chain was profiled in a study of radiotherapy plus CTLA-4 blockade in lung cancer. Study-level background: Disease control was seen in roughly 30% of patients, objective responses in approximately 20%.

For this clone: The antigen is unknown.

This table comes from immunoSEQ multiplex PCR, and its TCRdb copy is limited to in-frame clones, with some not included. The sample comprises fewer than 65,000 clones, approximately 80% of which are singletons, and around 6% rests with the top ten. Chemo-refractory metastatic non-small-cell lung cancer patients underwent focal radiation alongside CTLA-4 blockade with ipilimumab. CDR1 and CDR2 from the germline V gene are SGHTA and FQGNSA. J lost 5 bases, V lost 5 bases, and 7 bases had no gene match. This CDR3 spans 15 amino acids. Study-wide findings and caveats: Alongside interferon-beta, early blood T cell clone dynamics were reportedly the best predictor of response. Tumor-origin TCR clones grew in blood after radiotherapy plus ipilimumab.

The sequence was collected from a human donor with non-small cell lung cancer whose response to radiotherapy plus ipilimumab could not be evaluated. The rearrangement links TRBV7-2 to TRBJ1-4, with 8 bases aligning to TRBD1. Sequenced material: peripheral blood, taken from a patient treated with radiotherapy plus ipilimumab. The CDR3 DNA reads TGTGCCAGCAGCCCCGTGAGACAGGGGAATGAAAAACTGTTTTTT. This gives the protein CASSPVRQGNEKLFF.